This entry lists 21 T cell receptor beta chains sequenced from one sample in a study of circulating CD8 cells and anti-PD-1 response in melanoma. The QIAseq Immune Repertoire TCR panel built the libraries from about 16 ng of total RNA. TCRdb processed the reads anew with MiXCR; each CDR3 protein has one entry. The table lists approximately 2,000 distinct CDR3 sequences, approximately 7.2% of them singletons, with approximately 8.1% in the top ten. Sorting of live CD3+CD8+TCRalphabeta+ cells by PD-1 and/or TIGIT gave four subsets. This specimen consisted of CD8+ T cells from PBMCs, obtained at baseline or after one month of anti-PD-1 therapy (not recorded which). The receptors were gathered from a human donor with melanoma.

This clonotype qualifies as medium-sized. In nucleotides, the CDR3 is TGCGCCAGCAGCCAAGAAGCAGGTCTAGCGGGAGCGAATGAGCAGTTCTTC. It encodes CASSQEAGLAGANEQFF. This chain connects TRBV4-3 to TRBJ2-1, with 10 bases identical to TRBD2. This CDR3 region has 17 residues. CDR1 LGHNA and CDR2 YSLEER come from the germline V gene. Trimming at V came to 0 bases and at J to 7 bases, leaving 9 bases not matched to a gene.

This clonotype was found a few times. The chain has TRBV9 and TRBJ2-5, with D unresolved. The V gene's germline CDR1 is SGDLS and CDR2 YYNGEE. CDR3 length: 15 residues. Trimming took 3 bases from V and 1 from J, leaving 13 bases between them. CDR3 in amino acids: CASSGLRTVQETQYF. The CDR3 bases are TGTGCCAGCAGCGGATTACGGACGGTCCAAGAGACCCAGTACTTC.

This clonotype is medium-sized (0.01 to 0.1%) in the sample. The V call is TRBV27, the J call TRBJ2-3; no definite D call. Per the germline V gene, CDR1 is MNHEY and CDR2 is SMNVEV (reference sequence). This CDR3 is built from 13 residues. V was clipped by 0 bases and J by 5 bases, with 6 bases between them. The CDR3 loop reads CASSLSKKDTQYF. As DNA, the CDR3 is TGTGCCAGCAGTTTATCGAAAAAAGATACGCAGTATTTT.

This clonotype rates as medium-sized. The rearrangement links TRBV27 to TRBJ1-2; D might be TRBD1 (6 bases). V was cut by 3 bases and J by 2 bases, with 10 bases left in between. Per germline, CDR1 MNHEY and CDR2 SMNVEV (reference sequence). The CDR3 extends over 14 amino acids. DNA for the CDR3: TGTGCCAGCAGTTTTTCCCAGGGGAACTATGGCTACACCTTC. This sequence encodes CASSFSQGNYGYTF.

This clonotype turned up a few times. The V and J genes are TRBV12-3 or TRBV12-4 and TRBJ2-5; unclear D gene. V gave up 2 bases and J gave up 5 bases, with 9 bases separating them. The CDR3 is 13 residues long. The CDR3 spells CASSLLARETQYF. For the CDR3, the DNA is TGTGCCAGCAGTTTACTGGCTAGGGAGACCCAGTACTTC.

A word on this clonotype: A clone one base away is much larger, so this may be a read error. CDR3 loop: CASSFGRVAEAFF. The CDR3 DNA reads TGTGCCAGCAGTTTCGGTAGGGTCGCTGAAGCTTTCTTT. This sequence joins TRBV27 and TRBJ1-1; no clear D gene. With 3 bases removed from V and 6 bases from J, the gap between germline ends came to 11 bases. Germline V gene lookup returns CDR1 MNHEY and CDR2 SMNVEV (reference sequence). The CDR3 covers 13 residues.

This clonotype is medium-sized in the sample. This chain connects TRBV19 to TRBJ2-7; 10 positions agree with TRBD2. This CDR3 is 15 amino acids long. With 2 bases clipped from V and 5 bases from J, the junction kept 6 bases outside the gene matches. Germline-derived CDR1 and CDR2 are LNHDA and SQIVND (reference sequence). The CDR3 reads CASSISSGSLDEQYF. CDR3 sequence (DNA): TGTGCCAGTAGTATATCTAGCGGGAGTCTCGACGAGCAGTACTTC.

This clonotype qualifies as medium-sized (0.01 to 0.1%). This chain uses TRBV14 with TRBJ2-7; 8 nucleotides agree with TRBD1. V was clipped by 4 bases and J by 1 base; unmatched bases: 6. This CDR3 spans 15 amino acids. CDR1 and CDR2 from the germline V gene are SGHDN and FVKESK. CDR3 bases: TGTGCCAGCAGCCCCTGGGACAGGTCGTCCTACGAGCAGTACTTC. Amino acid sequence: CASSPWDRSSYEQYF.

This clonotype counts as medium-sized (0.01 to 0.1%). The rearrangement joins TRBV19 to TRBJ2-1; D not certain. Germline V gene lookup returns CDR1 LNHDA and CDR2 SQIVND (reference sequence). V lost 7 bases and J 3 bases, leaving 10 bases between the germline ends. The CDR3 has 13 residues. The CDR3 DNA reads as TGTGCCAGTAAAGGCCCACTCTACAATGAGCAGTTCTTC. Encoded protein: CASKGPLYNEQFF.

This chain links TRBV28 with TRBJ2-5; D is perhaps TRBD2 (5 bases). This CDR3 has 15 amino acids. With 4 bases removed from V and 6 bases from J, the gap between germline ends came to 18 bases. Germline lookup yields CDR1 MDHEN and CDR2 SYDVKM. In nucleotides, the CDR3 is TGTGCCAGCAGTTCCCCGGGAAAGGGTGAGAAGACCCAGTACTTC. Encoded protein: CASSSPGKGEKTQYF.

By sample fraction, this clonotype is medium-sized. The chain couples TRBV25-1 to TRBJ2-7; D gene ambiguous. V was shortened by 7 bases and J by 3 bases, with 22 bases between the two germline ends. Germline CDR1 MGHDK, CDR2 SYGVNS. The CDR3 runs 16 residues. The CDR3 reads CASIPNGDRPYYEQYF. Here the CDR3 DNA reads TGTGCCAGCATTCCAAATGGGGATCGGCCCTACTACGAGCAGTACTTC.

By share, this clonotype counts as medium-sized (0.01 to 0.1%). The rearrangement joins TRBV7-2 to TRBJ2-1, with D hard to call. The length of the CDR3 is 16 residues. V lost 3 bases, J lost 2 bases, and 14 bases lay in between. The germline CDR1 and CDR2 sequences are SGHTA and FQGNSA. CDR3 sequence: CASSFRSSATYNEQFF. CDR3 coding DNA: TGTGCCAGCAGCTTTCGGTCCAGCGCAACCTACAATGAGCAGTTCTTC.

In its sample, this clonotype ranks as medium-sized. This chain joins TRBV27 and TRBJ1-2, with 12 bases that match TRBD1. The CDR3 has 15 residues. Germline lookup yields CDR1 MNHEY and CDR2 SMNVEV (reference sequence). J gave up 6 bases and V 4 bases, and 6 bases lay outside the gene matches. CDR3 coding DNA: TGTGCCAGCAGTTCCCGGGACAGGGGGCGCAATGGCTACACCTTC. Amino acid sequence: CASSSRDRGRNGYTF.

In this sample, this clonotype turned up a few times. The CDR3 nucleotides are TGTGCCATCAGTGAGTCGAATTTACTAGCAGCGAGCTCCTACAATGAGCAGTTCTTC. Translation: CAISESNLLAASSYNEQFF. The chain is built from TRBV10-3 and TRBJ2-1, with a possible D match to TRBD2 (6 bases). V lost 0 bases and J 0 bases, leaving 18 bases between the germline ends. This CDR3 has 19 residues. Germline assignment: CDR1 ENHRY and CDR2 SYGVKD.

J is TRBJ2-7 and V is TRBV29-1, with D perhaps TRBD1 or TRBD2 (5 bases each). With 6 bases removed from V and 1 base from J, the gap between germline ends came to 13 bases. There are 13 residues in the CDR3. Germline CDR1 and CDR2: SQVTM and ANQGSEA. The CDR3 DNA follows: TGCAGCGTGCTCCGGGGCGGATCCTACGAGCAGTACTTC. Its translation is CSVLRGGSYEQYF.

By sample fraction, this clonotype is large. V is TRBV9 and J is TRBJ2-2; a possible D gene is TRBD2 (5 bases). Germline CDR1 and CDR2: SGDLS and YYNGEE. V lost 6 bases to trimming and J lost 1 base, with 16 bases between them. CDR3 size: 16 residues. The CDR3 here is CASKGGRELNTGELFF. The CDR3 DNA follows: TGTGCCAGCAAGGGCGGGCGTGAGCTGAACACCGGGGAGCTGTTTTTT.

This clonotype ranks as medium-sized. V is TRBV2 and J is TRBJ2-7; D is uncertain. Trimming pared 10 bases from V and 4 bases from J, leaving 26 bases between. Germline assignment: CDR1 SNHLY and CDR2 FYNNEI. CDR3 size: 16 residues. CDR3: CANQKSQVPDLYEQYF. The CDR3 DNA is TGTGCCAATCAAAAGTCCCAGGTTCCCGACCTTTACGAGCAGTACTTC.

Comments on this clonotype: A single base separates this from a much larger clone, so it may be a read error. The chain links TRBV2 to TRBJ1-2, with 8 bases that match TRBD1. J lost 12 bases, V lost 6 bases, and 15 bases had no gene match. CDR1 and CDR2 (germline): SNHLY, FYNNEI. The length of the CDR3 is 14 residues. CDR3 in amino acids: CASRGEQGAGGHTF. The CDR3, as DNA: TGTGCCAGCAGGGGAGAGCAGGGGGCGGGAGGCCACACCTTC.

The rearrangement links TRBV28 to TRBJ2-7; 11 nucleotides line up with TRBD1. CDR1 MDHEN and CDR2 SYDVKM come from the germline V gene. The V gene end was trimmed by 5 bases and the J gene end by 0 bases; junction bases not matched to a gene: 6. This CDR3 region has 16 residues. The CDR3 is CASSRLGQGASYEQYF. In DNA form, the CDR3 reads TGTGCCAGCAGTCGACTCGGACAGGGGGCCTCCTACGAGCAGTACTTC.

This clonotype rates as medium-sized (0.01 to 0.1%). The gene calls are TRBV25-1 and TRBJ2-3, with 9 nucleotides matching TRBD1. Germline trimming cut 4 bases from V and 2 bases from J; bases unmatched to any gene: 7. There are 16 residues in the CDR3. Germline assignment: CDR1 MGHDK and CDR2 SYGVNS. The CDR3, as DNA: TGTGCCAGCAGTGTAAGGACAGGGGTCTACACAGATACGCAGTATTTT. Translation gives CASSVRTGVYTDTQYF.

As to this clonotype: A clone one base away is much larger, so this may be a read error. This sequence joins TRBV7-9 and TRBJ2-7; D remains unclear. Germline V gene data show CDR1 as SEHNR and CDR2 as FQNEAQ (reference sequence). Deletions cut 5 bases from V and 5 bases from J, with 10 bases between. CDR3 length equals 12 residues. The CDR3 DNA follows: TGTGCCAGCAGCCCGAGTCGAGACGAGCAGTACTTC. It specifies CASSPSRDEQYF.